This TCR beta chain was captured by sequencing in a study of T-cell reconstitution after alpha-beta-depleted transplantation in children. The study's findings and limits: Alpha-beta T cells about two months after transplant reportedly derived from several hundred expanded graft clones.

This clonotype turned up a few times. The antigen is unknown. Unique molecular identifiers were used to barcode this TCRbeta library. TCRdb reanalysed the PCR reads using MiXCR and keeps one entry per CDR3 protein. The sample includes about 900,000 distinct CDR3 sequences, about 26% of them seen just once. This CDR3 has 13 amino acids. V dropped 0 bases and J dropped 12; count of bases not matched to a gene: 4. CDR1 is KGHDR, CDR2 SFDVKD, per germline. The chain links TRBV24-1 to TRBJ2-1; 7 bases align to TRBD2. This receptor was identified in a boy under two years old who had a stem cell transplant for SCID, so the T cells may come from the graft donor. The source was PBMCs, mostly from graft donor cells, collected 360 days after TCRalphabeta/CD19-depleted stem cell transplant. The CDR3 bases are TGTGCCACCAGTGATTTGAAAGCGGGGCCGCAGTTCTTC. This translates into CATSDLKAGPQFF.